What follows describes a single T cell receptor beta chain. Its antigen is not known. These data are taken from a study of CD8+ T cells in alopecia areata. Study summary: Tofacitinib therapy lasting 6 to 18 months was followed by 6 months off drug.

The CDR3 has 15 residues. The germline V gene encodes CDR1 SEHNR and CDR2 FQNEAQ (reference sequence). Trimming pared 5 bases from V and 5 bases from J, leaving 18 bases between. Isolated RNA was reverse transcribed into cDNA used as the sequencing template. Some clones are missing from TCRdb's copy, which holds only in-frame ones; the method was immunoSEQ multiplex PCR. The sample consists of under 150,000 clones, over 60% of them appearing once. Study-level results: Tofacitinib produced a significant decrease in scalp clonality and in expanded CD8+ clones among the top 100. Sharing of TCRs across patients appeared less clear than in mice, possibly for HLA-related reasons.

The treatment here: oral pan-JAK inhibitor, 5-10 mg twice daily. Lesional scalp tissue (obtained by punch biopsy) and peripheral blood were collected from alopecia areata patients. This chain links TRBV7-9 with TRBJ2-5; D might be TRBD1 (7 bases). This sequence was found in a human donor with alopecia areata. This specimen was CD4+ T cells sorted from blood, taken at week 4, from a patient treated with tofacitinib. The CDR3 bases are TGTGCCAGCAGCCAACGGAGGGGGCCGGTTGAGACCCAGTACTTC. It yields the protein CASSQRRGPVETQYF.